Listed here is a single TCR beta chain. The antigen remains unidentified. These data belong to a study of vaccination and CD4 T cells after COVID-19. Whole-study context: Recovered patients in the cohort numbered six men and four women, two of them Hispanic. Whole-study results and caveats: Detection of a median around 83% of reactive clones in convalescent patients was confined to the period after vaccination. The rise in median SARS-CoV-2-reactive clonotypes, from roughly 22 to 38, was not significant.

Via MiXCR, TCRdb re-called the PCR reads, giving one row per CDR3 protein. The data contain 15,000 to 16,000 distinct CDR3 sequences, about 70% of them singletons. The source is a human donor who had recovered from COVID-19. Sequenced here: CD4+ T cells from blood, sampled after SARS-CoV-2 vaccination.

The CDR3: CASRASGGTDTQYF. The CDR3 nucleotides read TGTGCCAGCAGAGCTAGCGGGGGCACAGATACGCAGTATTTT. The rearrangement links TRBV6-1 to TRBJ2-3; 9 bases map to TRBD2. The CDR3 spans 14 residues. After removal of 6 bases from V and 1 base from J, the junction contained 2 bases not matched to a gene. The germline gives CDR1 MNHNS, CDR2 SASEGT.